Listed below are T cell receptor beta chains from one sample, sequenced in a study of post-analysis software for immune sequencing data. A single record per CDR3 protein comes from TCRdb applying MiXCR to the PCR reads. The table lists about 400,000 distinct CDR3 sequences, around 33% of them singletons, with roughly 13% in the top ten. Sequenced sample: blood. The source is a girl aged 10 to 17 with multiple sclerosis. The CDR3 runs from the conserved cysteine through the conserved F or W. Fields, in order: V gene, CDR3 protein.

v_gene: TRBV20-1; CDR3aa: CSAPGQPNTDTQYF
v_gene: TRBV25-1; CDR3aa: CASSKAGLLLTQYF
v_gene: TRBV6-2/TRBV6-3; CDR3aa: CASSYSGPAAYTPSTGELFF
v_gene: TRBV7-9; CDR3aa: CASNPLGLDGYTF
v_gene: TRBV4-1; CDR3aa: CASRGTGWNQPQHF
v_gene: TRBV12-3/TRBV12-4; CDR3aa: CASSLARGGNNEQFF
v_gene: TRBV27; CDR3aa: CASRSTSGLENEQFF
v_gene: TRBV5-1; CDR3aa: CAGSLATALGLAGGRGEQFF
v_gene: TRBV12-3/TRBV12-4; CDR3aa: CASSSLWFYGYTF
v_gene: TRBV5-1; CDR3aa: CASRGASGGLDEQFF
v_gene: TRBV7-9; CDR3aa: CASSLNRGRTDTQYF
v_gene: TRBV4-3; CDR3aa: CASSQDVRGVLNIQYF
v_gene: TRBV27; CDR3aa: CASRYSGTGYEQYF
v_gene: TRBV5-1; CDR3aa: CASTPVGGANTEAFF
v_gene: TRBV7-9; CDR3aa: CASSSEERSYEQYF
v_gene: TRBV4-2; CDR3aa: CASQGSGQETQYF
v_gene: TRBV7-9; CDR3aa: CASSLGVMRGRTDTQYF
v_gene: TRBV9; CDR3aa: CASSGAGEDTQYF
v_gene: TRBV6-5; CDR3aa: CASSLYRDGYNEQFF
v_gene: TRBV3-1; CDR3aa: CASSQSSGANVLTF